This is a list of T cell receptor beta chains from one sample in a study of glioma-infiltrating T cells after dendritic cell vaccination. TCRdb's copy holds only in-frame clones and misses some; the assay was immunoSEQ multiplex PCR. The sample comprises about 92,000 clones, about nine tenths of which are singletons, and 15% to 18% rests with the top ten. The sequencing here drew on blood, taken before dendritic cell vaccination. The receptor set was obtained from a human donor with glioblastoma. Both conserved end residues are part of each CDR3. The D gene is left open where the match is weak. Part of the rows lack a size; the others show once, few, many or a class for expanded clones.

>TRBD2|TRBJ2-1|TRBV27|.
CASSLSPRSTYEREGFLVEQFF
TGTGCCAGCAGTTTATCGCCTAGATCCACCTATGAGCGGGAAGGTTTTTTGGTTGAGCAGTTCTTC
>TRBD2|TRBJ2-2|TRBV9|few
CASSVATGGGTGELFF
TGTGCCAGCAGCGTAGCTACGGGGGGGGGCACCGGGGAGCTGTTTTTT
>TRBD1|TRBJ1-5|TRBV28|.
CASSPGQENNQPQHF
TGTGCCAGCAGTCCTGGACAGGAAAACAATCAGCCCCAGCATTTT
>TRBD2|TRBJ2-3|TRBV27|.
CASSLSTGTSGGFTDTQYF
TGTGCCAGCAGTTTATCCACCGGGACTAGCGGAGGATTCACAGATACGCAGTATTTT
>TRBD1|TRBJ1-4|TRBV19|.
CASSNDRGPTNEKLFF
TGTGCCAGTAGTAACGACAGGGGGCCGACTAATGAAAAACTGTTTTTT
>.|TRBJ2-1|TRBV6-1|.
CASDTGEDYYEQFF
TGTGCCAGCGATACAGGGGAGGATTATTATGAGCAGTTCTTC
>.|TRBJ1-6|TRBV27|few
CASSFVQSYNSPLHF
TGTGCCAGCAGTTTCGTACAGAGCTATAATTCACCCCTCCACTTT
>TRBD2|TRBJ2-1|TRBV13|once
CASSSDASGSFIEYNEQFF
TGTGCCAGCAGCTCGGATGCTAGCGGGAGTTTTATCGAGTACAATGAGCAGTTCTTC
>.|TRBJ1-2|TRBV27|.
CASSLSRGPYGYTF
TGTGCCAGCAGTTTATCCAGGGGCCCCTATGGCTACACCTTC
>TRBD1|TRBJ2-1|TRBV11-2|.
CASSLGTGFGDEQFF
TGTGCCAGCAGCCTAGGGACAGGGTTTGGTGATGAGCAGTTCTTC
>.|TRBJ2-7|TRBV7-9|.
CASSSGSPREQYF
TGTGCCAGCAGCTCGGGGAGCCCCCGGGAGCAGTACTTC
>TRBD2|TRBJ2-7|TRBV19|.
CASSNSGTGGHEQYF
TGTGCCAGTAGTAACTCTGGGACGGGAGGACACGAGCAGTACTTC
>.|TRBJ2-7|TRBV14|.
CASSQAGQRVSSYEQYF
TGTGCCAGCAGCCAAGCGGGACAACGGGTTAGCTCCTACGAGCAGTACTTC
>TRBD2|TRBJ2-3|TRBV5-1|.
CASSLGGVLAGDGTDTQYF
TGCGCCAGCAGCTTGGGGGGGGTACTAGCGGGGGACGGCACAGATACGCAGTATTTT
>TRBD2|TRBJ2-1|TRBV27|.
CASRGTSGGAWNEQFF
TGTGCCAGCAGAGGGACTAGCGGGGGGGCTTGGAATGAGCAGTTCTTC